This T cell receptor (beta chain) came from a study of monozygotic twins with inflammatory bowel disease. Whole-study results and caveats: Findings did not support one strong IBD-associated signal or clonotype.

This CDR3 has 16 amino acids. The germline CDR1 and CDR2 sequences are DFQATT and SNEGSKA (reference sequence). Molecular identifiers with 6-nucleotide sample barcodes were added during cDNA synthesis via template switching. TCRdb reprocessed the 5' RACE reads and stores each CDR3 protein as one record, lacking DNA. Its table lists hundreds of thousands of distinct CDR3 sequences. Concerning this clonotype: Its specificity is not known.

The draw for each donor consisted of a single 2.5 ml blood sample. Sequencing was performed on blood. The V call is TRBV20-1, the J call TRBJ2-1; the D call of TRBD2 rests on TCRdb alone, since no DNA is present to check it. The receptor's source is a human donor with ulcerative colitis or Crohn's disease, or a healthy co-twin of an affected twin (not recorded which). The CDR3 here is CSARARLAGDFNEQFF.